These 5 T cell receptor beta chains were sequenced from one sample in a study of blood T cell repertoires in COVID-19 (TCRdb year 2020). The method behind the library was the immunoSEQ multiplex PCR assay. TCRdb carries this immuneACCESS record with in-frame sequences only. Its versions omit some clonotypes, under half of them owing to an unresolved V gene in the studies checked, with the rest unexplained. In all, the sample holds some 66,000 clones, and approximately 79% of those were seen once. The top ten clonotypes cover less than 8.5% of the sample. Material for sequencing was peripheral blood. The origin of the receptors is a man aged 60 to 75 with acute or convalescent COVID-19.

CDR3: CASSGGTGVYQPQHF. The DNA for the CDR3 is TGTGCCAGTAGTGGGGGGACAGGGGTCTATCAGCCCCAGCATTTT. The chain employs TRBV19 and TRBJ1-5; TRBD1 aligns across 10 bases. This CDR3 has 15 amino acids. Germline CDR1 reads LNHDA; CDR2 reads SQIVND (reference sequence). The J segment lost 5 bases and the V segment lost 5 bases, leaving 6 bases of the junction unmatched. Using reference TRBV19 and TRBJ1-5 for the parts outside the CDR3, the full variable domain is DGGITQSPKYLFRKEGQNVTLSCEQNLNHDAMYWYRQDPGQGLRLIYYSQIVNDFQKGDIAEGYSVSREKKESFPLTVTSAQKNPTAFYLCASSGGTGVYQPQHFGDGTRLSIL.

This clone was seen just once. The chain combines TRBV6-5 with TRBJ1-1; 7 nucleotides line up with TRBD1. CDR3 length: 12 amino acids. V lost 6 bases, J lost 5 bases, and 3 bases stayed unmatched. The germline V gene encodes CDR1 MNHEY and CDR2 SVGAGI. Written as DNA, the CDR3 is TGTGCCAGCAGCGACAGGGAAACTGAAGCTTTCTTT. This sequence encodes CASSDRETEAFF.

The V gene is TRBV4-3, the J gene TRBJ2-1; TRBD2 might be the D (7 bases). CDR1 is LGHNA and CDR2 is YSLEER in the germline V gene. The CDR3 has 18 residues. Deletions cut 4 bases from V and 0 bases from J, with 19 bases between. The CDR3 region is CASSPAGAPPSSYNEQFF. CDR3 coding DNA: TGCGCCAGCAGCCCGGCGGGGGCCCCCCCTAGCTCCTACAATGAGCAGTTCTTC.

The chain links TRBV3-1 (or the pseudogene TRBV3-2) to TRBJ2-1, with 12 bases matching TRBD2. Germline CDR1 LGHDT, CDR2 YNNKEL (reference sequence). The CDR3 totals 17 residues. V was pared by 4 bases and J by 4 bases, with 8 bases of the junction left unmatched. This chain's CDR3 is CASSPKLAGGIYNEQFF. The CDR3 DNA reads TGTGCCAGCAGCCCCAAGCTAGCGGGGGGGATATACAATGAGCAGTTCTTC.

This clone has only a few counts. The chain has TRBV5-4 and TRBJ2-1; D is perhaps TRBD2 (6 bases). The length of the CDR3 is 15 residues. The ends were cut back, 4 bases at V and 0 bases at J, with 11 bases in the middle. Per the germline V gene, CDR1 is SGHNT and CDR2 is YYREEE (reference sequence). The chain's CDR3 is CASSGGNPSYNEQFF. The CDR3 DNA follows: TGTGCCAGCAGCGGAGGGAATCCCTCCTACAATGAGCAGTTCTTC.